This TCR beta chain was retrieved from a study of cytomegalovirus exposure and HLA in healthy donors. PCR primers comprised 60 Vbeta and 13 Jbeta primers. Sequencing used immunoSEQ multiplex PCR; TCRdb keeps in-frame clones, though not all of them. Altogether 110,000 to 150,000 clones are present, roughly 70% being singletons, with the ten largest covering under 2.5%. Germline lookup yields CDR1 MNHEY and CDR2 SVGAGI. V shed 0 bases and J shed 4 bases, with 12 bases lying between them. The CDR3 covers 15 residues. This sequence was found in an older woman in good health and CMV-seropositive. V is TRBV6-5 and J is TRBJ1-2; D is possibly TRBD1 (5 bases). Sequences were obtained from PBMCs. The CDR3 sequence: CASSYSRGSGYGYTF. CDR3 DNA: TGTGCCAGCAGTTACTCTAGGGGATCGGGCTATGGCTACACCTTC.